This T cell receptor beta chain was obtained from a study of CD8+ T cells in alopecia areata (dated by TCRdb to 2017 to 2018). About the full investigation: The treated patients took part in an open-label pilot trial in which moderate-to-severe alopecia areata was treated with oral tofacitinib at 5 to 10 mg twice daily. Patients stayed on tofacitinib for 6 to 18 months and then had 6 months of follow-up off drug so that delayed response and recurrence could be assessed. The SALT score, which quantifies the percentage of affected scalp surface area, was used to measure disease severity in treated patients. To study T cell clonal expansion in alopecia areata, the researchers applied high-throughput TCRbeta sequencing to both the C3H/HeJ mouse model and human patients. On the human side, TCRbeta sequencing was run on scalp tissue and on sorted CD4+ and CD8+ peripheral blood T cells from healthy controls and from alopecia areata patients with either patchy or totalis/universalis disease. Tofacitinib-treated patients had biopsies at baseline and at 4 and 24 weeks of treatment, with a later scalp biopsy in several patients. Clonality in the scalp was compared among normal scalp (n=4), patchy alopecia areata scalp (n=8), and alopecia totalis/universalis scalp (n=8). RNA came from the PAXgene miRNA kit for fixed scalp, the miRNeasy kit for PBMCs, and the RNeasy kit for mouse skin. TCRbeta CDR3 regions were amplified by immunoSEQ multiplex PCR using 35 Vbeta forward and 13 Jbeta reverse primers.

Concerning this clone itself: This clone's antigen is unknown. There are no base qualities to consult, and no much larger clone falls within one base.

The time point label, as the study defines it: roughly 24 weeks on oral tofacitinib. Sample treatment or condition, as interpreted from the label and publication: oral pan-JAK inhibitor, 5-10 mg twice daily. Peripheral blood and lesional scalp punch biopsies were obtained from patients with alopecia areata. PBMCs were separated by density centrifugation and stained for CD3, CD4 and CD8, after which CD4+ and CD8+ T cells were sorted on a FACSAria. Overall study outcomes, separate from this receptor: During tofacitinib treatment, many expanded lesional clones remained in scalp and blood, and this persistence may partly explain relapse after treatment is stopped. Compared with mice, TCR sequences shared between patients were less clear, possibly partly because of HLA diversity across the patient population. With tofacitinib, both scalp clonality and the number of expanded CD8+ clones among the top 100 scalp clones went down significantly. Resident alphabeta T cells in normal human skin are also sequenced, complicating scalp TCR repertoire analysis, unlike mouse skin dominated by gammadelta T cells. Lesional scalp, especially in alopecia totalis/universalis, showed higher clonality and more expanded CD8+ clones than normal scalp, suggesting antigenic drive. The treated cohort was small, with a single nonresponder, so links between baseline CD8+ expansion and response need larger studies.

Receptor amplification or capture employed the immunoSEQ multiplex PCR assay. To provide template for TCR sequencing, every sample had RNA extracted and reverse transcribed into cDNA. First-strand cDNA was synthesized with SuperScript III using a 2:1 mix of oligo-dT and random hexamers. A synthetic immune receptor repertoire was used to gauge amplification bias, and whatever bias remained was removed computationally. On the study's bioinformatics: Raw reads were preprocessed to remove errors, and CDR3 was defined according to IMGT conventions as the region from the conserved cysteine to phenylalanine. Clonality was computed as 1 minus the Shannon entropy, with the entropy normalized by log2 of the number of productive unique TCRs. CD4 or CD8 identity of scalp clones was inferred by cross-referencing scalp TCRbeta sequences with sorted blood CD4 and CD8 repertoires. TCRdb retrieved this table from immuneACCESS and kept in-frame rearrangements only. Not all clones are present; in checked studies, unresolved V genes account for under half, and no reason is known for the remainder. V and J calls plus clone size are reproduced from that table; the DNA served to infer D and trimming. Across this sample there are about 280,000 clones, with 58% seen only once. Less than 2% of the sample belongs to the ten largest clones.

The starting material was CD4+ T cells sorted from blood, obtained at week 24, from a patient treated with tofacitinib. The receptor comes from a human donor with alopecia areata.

The encoded CDR3 is CSVGDLGGRSGANVLTF. The DNA sequence reads TGCAGCGTTGGGGACCTGGGGGGCCGCTCTGGGGCCAACGTCCTGACTTTC. Here the chain combines TRBV29-1 and TRBJ2-6; the D call could be TRBD1 or TRBD2, with each sharing 6 bases. From cysteine to phenylalanine, the CDR3 is 17 amino acids long. The only DNA kept is the CDR3, 51 bases in frame from the first base. CDR1 SQVTM and CDR2 ANQGSEA were looked up in the germline V gene. V and J are truncated by 4 bases and 0 bases respectively, leaving an intervening sequence of 16 bases. With the rest looked up from the reference TRBV29-1 and TRBJ2-6 genes rather than sequenced, the full variable domain is SAVISQKPSRDICQRGTSLTIQCQVDSQVTMMFWYRQQPGQSLTLIATANQGSEATYESGFVIDKFPISRPNLTFSTLTVSNMSPEDSSIYLCSVGDLGGRSGANVLTFGAGSRLTVL.